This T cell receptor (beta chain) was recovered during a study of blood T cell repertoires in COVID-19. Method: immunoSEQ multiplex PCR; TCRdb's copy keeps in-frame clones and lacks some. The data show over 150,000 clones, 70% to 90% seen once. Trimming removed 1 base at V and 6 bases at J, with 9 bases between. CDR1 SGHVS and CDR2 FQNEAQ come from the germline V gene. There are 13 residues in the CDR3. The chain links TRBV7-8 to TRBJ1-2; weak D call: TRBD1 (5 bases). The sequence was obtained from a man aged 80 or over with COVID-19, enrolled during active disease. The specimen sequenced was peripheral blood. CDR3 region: CASSLVRANGYTF. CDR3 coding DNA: TGTGCCAGCAGCTTAGTCAGGGCCAATGGCTACACCTTC.